The 30 T cell receptor beta chains below were found in one sample sequenced in a study of cytomegalovirus exposure and HLA in healthy donors. It was with 60 Vbeta and 13 Jbeta primers that the PCR ran. The table came from immunoSEQ multiplex PCR; TCRdb's copy has only in-frame clones and leaves some out. The repertoire consists of under 130,000 clones, with just under 75% occurring once and the leading ten covering around 2.5%. The specimen was PBMCs. These receptors were taken from a man in his fifties in good health and CMV-seropositive.

This chain uses TRBV5-1 with TRBJ2-5, with 7 bases that match TRBD2. The V gene's germline CDR1 is SGHRS and CDR2 YFSETQ. V gave up 4 bases and J gave up 4 bases; unmatched junction bases: 7. The CDR3 has 14 amino acids. The CDR3 coding sequence is TGCGCCAGCAGCCTCAGCGGGACGAGAGAGACCCAGTACTTC. It encodes CASSLSGTRETQYF.

A word on this clone: Other nucleotide sequences from this sample produce the same CDR3. The chain has TRBV9 and TRBJ2-2, with TRBD2 as a possible D gene (5 bases). Between the trimmed V and J ends, which lost 3 bases and 6 bases, there was a span of 12 bases. The CDR3 totals 14 residues. Germline V gene lookup returns CDR1 SGDLS and CDR2 YYNGEE. CDR3: CASSADGESGELFF. For the CDR3, the DNA is TGTGCCAGCAGCGCCGACGGGGAGTCCGGGGAGCTGTTTTTT.

This chain connects TRBV21-1 to TRBJ2-7; whether TRBD1, the table's D call, matches the DNA was not checked. TRBV21-1 is labeled a pseudogene. There are 15 residues in the CDR3. The CDR3, as DNA: TGTGCCAGCAGCACGTTGGGACAGGGGATTTACGAGCAGTACTTC. Amino acids: CASSTLGQGIYEQYF.

This sequence joins TRBV5-4 and TRBJ1-6; no reliable D call. Germline values: CDR1 SGHNT, CDR2 YYREEE (reference sequence). This CDR3 region has 15 residues. V lost 0 bases and J lost 9, with 13 bases in between. In nucleotides, the CDR3 is TGTGCCAGCAGCTTGGATCGGGGAGAGGGTTCACCCCTCCACTTT. It encodes CASSLDRGEGSPLHF. Variable domain in full (rest from reference TRBV5-4 and TRBJ1-6): ETGVTQSPTHLIKTRGQQVTLRCSSQSGHNTVSWYQQALGQGPQFIFQYYREEENGRGNFPPRFSGLQFPNYSSELNVNALELDDSALYLCASSLDRGEGSPLHFGNGTRLTVT.

This chain connects TRBV6-6 to TRBJ1-1; no definite D call. V was clipped by 6 bases and J by 1 base, with 9 bases between them. Germline V CDR1 and CDR2: MNHNY, SVGAGI (reference sequence). The CDR3 contains 13 residues. CDR3 sequence reads: CASRLSGNTEAFF. As DNA, the CDR3 is TGTGCCAGCAGACTCTCGGGGAACACTGAAGCTTTCTTT.

The chain recombines TRBV5-6 with TRBJ2-7; 7 bases agree with TRBD2. Germline V gene sequence: CDR1 SGHDT, CDR2 YYEEEE. The CDR3 is 14 residues long. Losses at the gene ends were 3 bases for V and 4 bases for J; bases not matched to a gene: 7. CDR3 amino acids: CASSWGRGGYEQYF. The CDR3 region has the DNA TGTGCCAGCAGCTGGGGACGGGGAGGGTACGAGCAGTACTTC.

Comment on this clone: Germline and junction disagree at one end, which may indicate a read error. The chain has TRBV29-1 and TRBJ2-3; 7 positions match TRBD1. CDR1 and CDR2 from the germline V gene are SQVTM and ANQGSEA. The CDR3 contains 12 residues. CDR3 in amino acids: CSVGQSTDAQYF. CDR3 coding DNA: TGCAGCGTGGGACAGAGCACAGATGCGCAGTATTTT.

The V gene is TRBV19, the J gene TRBJ2-2; weak D call: TRBD1 (6 bases). With 6 bases removed from V and 6 bases from J, the gap between germline ends came to 8 bases. Looked up from germline, CDR1 is LNHDA and CDR2 is SQIVND (reference sequence). The CDR3 extends over 12 amino acids. The CDR3 is CASRAGAGELFF. The CDR3 nucleotides are TGTGCCAGTAGGGCAGGGGCCGGGGAGCTGTTTTTT. Variable domain in full (rest from reference TRBV19 and TRBJ2-2): DGGITQSPKYLFRKEGQNVTLSCEQNLNHDAMYWYRQDPGQGLRLIYYSQIVNDFQKGDIAEGYSVSREKKESFPLTVTSAQKNPTAFYLCASRAGAGELFFGEGSRLTVL.

The chain links TRBV9 to TRBJ2-3; the D is unclear. V lost 4 bases, J lost 3 bases, and 9 bases lay in between. The germline V gene encodes CDR1 SGDLS and CDR2 YYNGEE. This CDR3 is 13 amino acids long. The DNA for the CDR3 is TGTGCCAGCAGCCCCGTAGTGACAGATACGCAGTATTTT. Amino acids: CASSPVVTDTQYF.

J is TRBJ2-1 and V is TRBV5-1, with 14 bases that match TRBD2. The CDR3 is 19 amino acids. Germline V CDR1 and CDR2: SGHRS, YFSETQ. The ends lost 2 bases at V and 6 bases at J; junction bases unmatched: 13. The CDR3 reads CASSFVGLAGALMGNEQFF. CDR3 nucleotide sequence: TGCGCCAGCAGCTTTGTGGGACTAGCGGGGGCCTTAATGGGCAATGAGCAGTTCTTC.

The count of this clone is one. This chain connects TRBV6-7 to TRBJ1-1; no definite D call. TRBV6-7 is an ORF, and what it does is uncertain. The CDR3 is 14 amino acids. V was clipped by 4 bases and J by 4 bases, with 13 bases between them. The CDR3 protein is CASSFIAVSTEAFF. CDR3 DNA sequence: TGTGCCAGCAGTTTCATAGCGGTAAGCACTGAAGCTTTCTTT.

The V gene is TRBV7-9, the J gene TRBJ1-4; D is undetermined. Trimming removed 1 base at V and 7 bases at J, with 10 bases between. Germline V gene data show CDR1 as SEHNR and CDR2 as FQNEAQ (reference sequence). This CDR3 is 14 amino acids long. The CDR3 DNA reads as TGTGCCAGCAGCTTAGACAGCTACTTTGAAAAACTGTTTTTT. Its translation is CASSLDSYFEKLFF.

This clone appeared once. The rearrangement links TRBV5-1 to TRBJ2-7; 7 bases line up with TRBD1. Trimming at V came to 1 base and at J to 5 bases, leaving 3 bases not matched to a gene. The CDR3 is made up of 13 amino acids. Germline V gives CDR1 SGHRS, CDR2 YFSETQ. The CDR3 spells CASSLQTGNEQYF. Written as DNA, the CDR3 is TGCGCCAGCAGCTTGCAGACAGGGAACGAGCAGTACTTC.

The rearrangement joins TRBV19 to TRBJ2-1; 7 bases map to TRBD2. Germline CDR1 reads LNHDA; CDR2 reads SQIVND (reference sequence). V was pared by 5 bases and J by 11 bases, with 6 bases of the junction left unmatched. This CDR3 comprises 12 residues. In DNA, the CDR3 is TGTGCCAGTAGTTCCGGACTAGTTAAGCAGTTCTTC. Its translation: CASSSGLVKQFF. The full variable domain, completed using reference TRBV19 and TRBJ2-1, is DGGITQSPKYLFRKEGQNVTLSCEQNLNHDAMYWYRQDPGQGLRLIYYSQIVNDFQKGDIAEGYSVSREKKESFPLTVTSAQKNPTAFYLCASSSGLVKQFFGPGTRLTVL.

This clone was recorded many times. The V gene is TRBV5-4, the J gene TRBJ1-1, with 8 bases matching TRBD1. The CDR3 is 13 amino acids. J was trimmed by 4 bases and V by 2 bases; bases with no gene match: 1. In germline, CDR1 is SGHNT, CDR2 YYREEE (reference sequence). This chain's CDR3 is CASSFRGPTEAFF. In DNA, the CDR3 is TGTGCCAGCAGCTTCAGGGGGCCCACTGAAGCTTTCTTT.

The rearrangement uses TRBV19 and TRBJ1-1, with D perhaps matching TRBD1 (5 bases). The CDR3 loop spans 13 amino acids. Germline CDR1 is LNHDA and CDR2 is SQIVND (reference sequence). Trimming took off 8 bases at V and 1 base at J, with 11 bases between the two ends. The CDR3 is CASGRARNTEAFF. The CDR3 DNA reads as TGTGCCAGTGGCAGGGCTCGGAACACTGAAGCTTTCTTT.

The V gene is TRBV9, the J gene TRBJ1-3; maybe TRBD1 (5 bases). Per the germline V gene, CDR1 is SGDLS and CDR2 is YYNGEE. The CDR3 covers 15 residues. The V gene lost 2 bases and the J gene lost 4 bases, with 13 bases spanning the gap. This CDR3 is CASSVSSGVGNTIYF. In DNA, the CDR3 is TGTGCCAGCAGCGTCAGCTCGGGGGTGGGAAACACCATATATTTT.

V and J are TRBV6-5 and TRBJ1-1; maybe TRBD1 (6 bases). CDR1 is MNHEY and CDR2 is SVGAGI in the germline V gene. With 5 bases removed from V and 6 bases from J, the gap between germline ends came to 19 bases. This CDR3 has 15 residues. In DNA form, the CDR3 reads TGTGCCAGCAGTCCCCTCGGGGGGGGCAGGTCTGAAGCTTTCTTT. It specifies CASSPLGGGRSEAFF.

This clone has more than one count but fewer than ten. The CDR3 loop is CASSRDINTGELFF. The CDR3 region has the DNA TGTGCCAGCAGCCGCGACATAAACACCGGGGAGCTGTTTTTT. The chain has TRBV7-7 and TRBJ2-2, with no clear D. Trimming took 5 bases from V and 2 from J, leaving 9 bases between them. The CDR3 is 14 residues long. Germline V gene sequence: CDR1 SSHAT, CDR2 FNYEAQ (reference sequence).

The chain is built from TRBV25-1 and TRBJ2-3; D may be TRBD2 (5 bases). The ends were cut back, 5 bases at V and 4 bases at J, with 16 bases in the middle. This CDR3 is built from 15 residues. CDR1 and CDR2 from the germline V gene are MGHDK and SYGVNS. The CDR3 protein is CASSPGEGSADTQYF. In DNA, the CDR3 is TGTGCCAGCAGTCCCGGGGAAGGGTCGGCAGATACGCAGTATTTT. The full variable domain, rest sourced from reference TRBV25-1 and TRBJ2-3, is EADIYQTPRYLVIGTGKKITLECSQTMGHDKMYWYQQDPGMELHLIHYSYGVNSTEKGDLSSESTVSRIRTEHFPLTLESARPSHTSQYLCASSPGEGSADTQYFGPGTRLTVL.

The V call is TRBV4-1, the J call TRBJ2-3; 8 bases match TRBD2. This CDR3 is built from 17 residues. Unmatched junction bases numbered 13, after V lost 2 bases and J lost 6 bases. Looked up from germline, CDR1 is MGHRA and CDR2 is YSYEKL. The CDR3 sequence: CASSQKDGRGGGDTQYF. The CDR3 DNA follows: TGCGCCAGCAGCCAAAAAGACGGGAGGGGAGGGGGGGATACGCAGTATTTT.

This clone is labeled as medium-sized. The chain employs TRBV5-6 and TRBJ1-2; TRBD1 matches at 8 bases. The CDR3 is made up of 13 amino acids. Unmatched junction bases numbered 5, after V lost 2 bases and J lost 8 bases. The germline V gene has CDR1 SGHDT and CDR2 YYEEEE. The CDR3 bases are TGTGCCAGCAGCTTTCGGACAGGGAGGGGCTACACCTTC. Its translation: CASSFRTGRGYTF.

The chain recombines TRBV14 with TRBJ2-5; tentatively, D is TRBD1 (6 bases). The CDR3 runs 17 residues. Germline values: CDR1 SGHDN, CDR2 FVKESK. The V end was cut by 3 bases, the J end by 4 bases, with 21 bases between. CDR3 loop: CASSQNQYREIRETQYF. The CDR3 DNA reads TGTGCCAGCAGCCAGAATCAGTACAGGGAGATAAGAGAGACCCAGTACTTC.

The chain has TRBV27 and TRBJ2-2; 10 bases align to TRBD2. CDR1 and CDR2 from the germline V gene are MNHEY and SMNVEV (reference sequence). The CDR3 is made up of 14 amino acids. V was pared by 8 bases and J by 9 bases, with 9 bases of the junction left unmatched. The DNA of the CDR3 is TGTGCCAGCGGCCAGCGGGGGGGCCTTTGGGAGCTGTTTTTT. Translated, it gives CASGQRGGLWELFF.

The rearrangement links TRBV19 to TRBJ1-1; no clear D gene. Germline V gene data show CDR1 as LNHDA and CDR2 as SQIVND (reference sequence). Trimming took 5 bases from V and 5 from J, leaving 12 bases between them. CDR3 length: 13 residues. The CDR3 DNA follows: TGTGCCAGTAGTCCGCTGAGTAATACTGAAGCTTTCTTT. Translating gives CASSPLSNTEAFF.

This clone was observed a few times. The chain has TRBV6-6 and TRBJ2-5; maybe TRBD2 (5 bases). The CDR3 covers 15 residues. Trimming cost V 2 bases and J 4 bases, with 14 bases left between them. The V gene's germline CDR1 is MNHNY and CDR2 SVGAGI (reference sequence). The CDR3 reads CASSYGNSGGETQYF. Here the CDR3 DNA reads TGTGCCAGCAGTTACGGCAATTCAGGAGGAGAGACCCAGTACTTC.

This clone was seen more than once but under ten times. The J gene is TRBJ2-1, the V gene TRBV7-2; tentatively, D is TRBD1 (7 bases). V lost 5 bases, J lost 9 bases, and 20 bases lay in between. Germline CDR1 and CDR2: SGHTA and FQGNSA. This CDR3 has 15 residues. The CDR3 reads CASSPSVARGPEQFF. As DNA, the CDR3 is TGTGCCAGCAGCCCTAGCGTAGCTAGGGGGCCTGAGCAGTTCTTC.

This chain joins TRBV10-2 and TRBJ2-7, with D tentatively TRBD1 (5 bases). V was shortened by 2 bases and J by 7 bases, with 12 bases between the two germline ends. The CDR3 runs 13 residues. Germline V gives CDR1 WSHSY, CDR2 SAAADI. The CDR3 DNA is TGCGCCAGCAGTGAGGTCAGGGTGGGGGAGCAGTACTTC. It yields the protein CASSEVRVGEQYF.

Only a few counts were recorded for this clone. This sequence joins TRBV5-1 and TRBJ2-6; 8 bases are shared with TRBD1. This CDR3 contains 14 residues. Per the germline V gene, CDR1 is SGHRS and CDR2 is YFSETQ. The J segment lost 8 bases and the V segment lost 3 bases, leaving 4 bases of the junction unmatched. CDR3 amino acids: CASSSGQGSNVLTF. CDR3 in DNA: TGCGCCAGCAGCTCAGGACAGGGTTCCAACGTCCTGACTTTC.

This clone was recorded a few times. The rearrangement uses TRBV9 and TRBJ2-5; D is perhaps TRBD2 (5 bases). Looked up from germline, CDR1 is SGDLS and CDR2 is YYNGEE. The ends were cut back, 4 bases at V and 2 bases at J, with 12 bases in the middle. This CDR3 spans 14 amino acids. The DNA for the CDR3 is TGTGCCAGCAGCTCTCTCAGCGGTCAAGAGACCCAGTACTTC. It specifies CASSSLSGQETQYF.